The present T cell receptor beta chain was sequenced within a study of human T cells and chemical hapten exposure. Time point defined: pre-sensitization, week 0. As to treatment: therapeutic diphenylcyclopropenone sensitization with weekly scalp DPC. The CDR3 runs 13 residues. Each CDR3 protein gets one entry after TCRdb re-called the RACE reads with MiXCR. The profile covers about 62,000 distinct CDR3 sequences, with approximately 7% appearing a single time and around 1.6% taken by the ten largest. This clonotype was detected ten times or more. The receptor's source is a woman aged 30 to 39 with alopecia areata. Some clones in this sample may be carry-over from other donors' samples. This sequence joins TRBV21-1 and TRBJ1-2. TRBV21-1 is a listed pseudogene. The specimen was whole blood, collected in connection with sensitization to the hapten diphenylcyclopropenone (DPC). CDR3 DNA: TGTGCCAGCAGCAAAGGGGGAGCTGATGGCTACACCTTC. As protein: CASSKGGADGYTF.